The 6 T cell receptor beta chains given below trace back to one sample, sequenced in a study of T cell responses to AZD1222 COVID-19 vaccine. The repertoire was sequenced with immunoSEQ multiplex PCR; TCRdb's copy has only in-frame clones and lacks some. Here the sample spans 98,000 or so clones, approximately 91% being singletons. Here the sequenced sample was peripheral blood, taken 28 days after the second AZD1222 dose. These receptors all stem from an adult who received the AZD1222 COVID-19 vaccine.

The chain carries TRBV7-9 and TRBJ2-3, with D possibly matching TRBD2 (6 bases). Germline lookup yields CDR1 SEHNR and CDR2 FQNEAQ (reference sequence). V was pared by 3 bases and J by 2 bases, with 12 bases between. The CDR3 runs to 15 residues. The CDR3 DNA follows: TGTGCCAGCAGCTTTACTAGCAGACTCACAGATACGCAGTATTTT. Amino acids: CASSFTSRLTDTQYF.

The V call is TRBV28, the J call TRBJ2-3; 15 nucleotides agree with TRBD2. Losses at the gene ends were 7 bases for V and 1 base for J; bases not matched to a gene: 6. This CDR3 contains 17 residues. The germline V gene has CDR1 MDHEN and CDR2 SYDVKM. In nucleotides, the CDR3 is TGTGCCAGCACGGGACTAGCGGGAGGCCTAGGCACAGATACGCAGTATTTT. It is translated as CASTGLAGGLGTDTQYF.

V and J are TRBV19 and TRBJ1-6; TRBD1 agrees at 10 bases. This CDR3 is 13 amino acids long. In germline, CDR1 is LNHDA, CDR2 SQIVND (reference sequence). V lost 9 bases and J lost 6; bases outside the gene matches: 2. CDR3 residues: CASRDRGNSPLHF. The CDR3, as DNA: TGTGCCAGCCGGGACAGGGGTAATTCACCCCTCCACTTT.

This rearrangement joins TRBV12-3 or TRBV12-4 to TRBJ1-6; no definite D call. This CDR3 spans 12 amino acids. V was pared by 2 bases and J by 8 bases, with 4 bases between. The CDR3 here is CASSLRDSPLHF. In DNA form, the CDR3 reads TGTGCCAGCAGTTTACGAGATTCACCCCTCCACTTT.

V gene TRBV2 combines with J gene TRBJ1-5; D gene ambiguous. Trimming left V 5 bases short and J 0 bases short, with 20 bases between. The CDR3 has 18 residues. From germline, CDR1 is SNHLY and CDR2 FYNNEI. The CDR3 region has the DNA TGTGCCAGCAGTCGATATGATCAACGGGGATTTAGCAATCAGCCCCAGCATTTT. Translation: CASSRYDQRGFSNQPQHF. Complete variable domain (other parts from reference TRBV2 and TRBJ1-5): EPEVTQTPSHQVTQMGQEVILRCVPISNHLYFYWYRQILGQKVEFLVSFYNNEISEKSEIFDDQFSVERPDGSNFTLKIRSTKLEDSAMYFCASSRYDQRGFSNQPQHFGDGTRLSIL.

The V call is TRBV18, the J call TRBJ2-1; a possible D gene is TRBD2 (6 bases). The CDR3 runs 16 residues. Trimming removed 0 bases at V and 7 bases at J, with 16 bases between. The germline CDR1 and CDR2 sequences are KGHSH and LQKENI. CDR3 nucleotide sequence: TGTGCCAGCTCACCACCGGGAGGCAGGGTGATGAATGAGCAGTTCTTC. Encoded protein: CASSPPGGRVMNEQFF. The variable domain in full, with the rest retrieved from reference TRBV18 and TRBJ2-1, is NAGVMQNPRHLVRRRGQEARLRCSPMKGHSHVYWYRQLPEEGLKFMVYLQKENIIDESGMPKERFSAEFPKEGPSILRIQQVVRGDSAAYFCASSPPGGRVMNEQFFGPGTRLTVL.